This is a list of T cell receptor beta chains from one sample in a study of T-cell reconstitution after alpha-beta-depleted transplantation in children. One entry per CDR3 protein results from TCRdb running MiXCR on the PCR reads. The sample lists hundreds of thousands of distinct CDR3 sequences; 16% were seen once. The sample in question was PBMCs, mostly from graft donor cells, obtained 360 days after TCRalphabeta/CD19-depleted stem cell transplant. The receptors stem from a boy under two years old who had a stem cell transplant for Wiskott-Aldrich syndrome, so the T cells may come from the graft donor. Both conserved end residues are part of each CDR3. The D gene is left open where the match is weak. Some rows have no size entry. The others give once, few or many, or a class for an expanded clone.

J	V	size	D	CDR3	DNA
TRBJ2-1	TRBV20-1	few	NA	CSATLRTGASYNEQFF	TGCAGTGCTACCCTCCGGACGGGGGCGTCCTACAATGAGCAGTTCTTC
TRBJ2-1	TRBV12-3/TRBV12-4	NA	NA	CASSRSTPTEQFF	TGTGCCAGCAGCCGGTCAACTCCAACTGAGCAGTTCTTC
TRBJ2-7	TRBV13	NA	TRBD2	CASSSRTSVFPYEQYF	TGTGCCAGCAGCTCCCGGACTAGCGTGTTCCCCTACGAGCAGTACTTC
TRBJ2-5	TRBV24-1	NA	NA	CATSDLGDGQETQYF	TGTGCCACCAGTGATTTGGGGGACGGCCAAGAGACCCAGTACTTC
TRBJ2-3	TRBV5-1	NA	TRBD1	CASSLVTGGADTQYF	TGCGCCAGCAGCTTGGTAACAGGGGGCGCAGATACGCAGTATTTT
TRBJ2-4	TRBV6-1	few	NA	CASIPSGTANIQYF	TGTGCCAGCATACCTTCCGGGACGGCAAACATTCAGTACTTC
TRBJ2-2	TRBV5-1	few	NA	CASSFGGSDTGELFF	TGCGCCAGCAGCTTTGGGGGGTCGGACACCGGGGAGCTGTTTTTT
TRBJ2-7	TRBV12-3/TRBV12-4	NA	TRBD2	CASSLWTGGIYEQYF	TGTGCCAGCAGTTTATGGACGGGGGGGATCTACGAGCAGTACTTC
TRBJ2-5	TRBV24-1	NA	TRBD2	CATGERGMIETQYF	TGTGCCACCGGCGAGCGGGGGATGATAGAGACCCAGTACTTC
TRBJ1-6	TRBV5-1	few	NA	CASSLQGYNSPLHF	TGCGCCAGCAGCTTGCAGGGGTATAATTCACCCCTCCACTTT
TRBJ2-2	TRBV6-5	NA	TRBD2	CASSYGTSGHTGELFF	TGTGCCAGCAGTTACGGGACTAGCGGCCACACCGGGGAGCTGTTTTTT
TRBJ2-7	TRBV27	few	TRBD1	CASSLSTGGSEQYF	TGTGCCAGCAGTTTATCCACAGGGGGCTCCGAGCAGTACTTC
TRBJ2-1	TRBV13	NA	TRBD2	CASSLEGTSVAEQFF	TGTGCCAGCAGCTTAGAGGGGACTAGCGTGGCTGAGCAGTTCTTC
TRBJ2-5	TRBV7-9	few	TRBD2	CASSLTSGYQETQYF	TGTGCCAGCAGCTTAACTAGCGGGTACCAAGAGACCCAGTACTTC
TRBJ2-1	TRBV12-3/TRBV12-4	few	NA	CASSFRHPRDNEQFF	TGTGCCAGCAGTTTTCGACACCCACGGGACAATGAGCAGTTCTTC
TRBJ2-3	TRBV12-5	NA	TRBD1	CASGLGRDSLDTDTQYF	TGTGCTAGTGGTTTGGGACGGGACAGCCTAGACACAGATACGCAGTATTTT
TRBJ2-3	TRBV10-3	once	NA	CAIRDTDTQYF	TGTGCCATCCGGGACACAGATACGCAGTATTTT
TRBJ2-1	TRBV7-9	few	TRBD2	CASSLKRDSYNEQFF	TGTGCCAGCAGCTTAAAGCGGGATAGCTACAATGAGCAGTTCTTC
TRBJ2-5	TRBV5-1	few	TRBD1	CASSPPDRVVQETQYF	TGCGCCAGCAGCCCGCCCGACAGGGTAGTCCAAGAGACCCAGTACTTC
TRBJ2-3	TRBV4-1	few	NA	CASTKGVRRDTQYF	TGCGCCAGCACCAAGGGAGTACGGAGAGATACGCAGTATTTT
TRBJ1-2	TRBV4-1	NA	NA	CASSQDWPRTVYGYTF	TGCGCCAGCAGCCAAGATTGGCCCCGGACAGTCTATGGCTACACCTTC
TRBJ2-7	TRBV15	NA	TRBD1	CATSRGTGLDEQYF	TGTGCCACCAGCAGAGGGACAGGGTTAGACGAGCAGTACTTC
TRBJ1-1	TRBV5-1	few	NA	CASSEGLSGTEAFF	TGCGCCAGCAGCGAGGGACTCTCGGGAACTGAAGCTTTCTTT
TRBJ1-5	TRBV5-1	NA	TRBD1	CASSFTGGSNQPQHF	TGCGCCAGCAGCTTCACAGGGGGAAGCAATCAGCCCCAGCATTTT
TRBJ2-2	TRBV12-3/TRBV12-4	few	TRBD1	CASRSSTGGGGELFF	TGTGCCAGCAGATCCTCGACAGGGGGAGGCGGGGAGCTGTTTTTT
TRBJ2-5	TRBV19	few	NA	CASSIAGVKETQYF	TGTGCCAGTAGTATAGCAGGTGTAAAGGAGACCCAGTACTTC
TRBJ2-2	TRBV19	NA	NA	CASGRGGPSGELFF	TGTGCCAGTGGAAGGGGGGGGCCCTCCGGGGAGCTGTTTTTT
TRBJ2-1	TRBV12-3/TRBV12-4	NA	NA	CASRSNAPAGIRRSSYNEQFF	TGTGCCAGCAGATCCAATGCTCCAGCGGGCATACGACGGAGCTCCTACAATGAGCAGTTCTTC
TRBJ2-2	TRBV28	few	TRBD1	CASSLQVGQRPNTGELFF	TGTGCCAGCAGCCTGCAGGTGGGACAGCGCCCGAACACCGGGGAGCTGTTTTTT
TRBJ2-7	TRBV12-3/TRBV12-4	NA	TRBD1	CASSRRGQGSYEQYF	TGTGCCAGCAGTCGACGGGGACAGGGGTCCTACGAGCAGTACTTC
TRBJ2-7	TRBV20-1	NA	NA	CSASRQDEQYF	TGCAGTGCTAGTCGTCAGGACGAGCAGTACTTC
TRBJ1-1	TRBV4-1	few	NA	CASSFPGGLNTEAFF	TGCGCCAGCAGTTTCCCCGGCGGGCTGAACACTGAAGCTTTCTTT
TRBJ2-3	TRBV10-1	few	NA	CASSDLAGDTQYF	TGCGCCAGCAGTGATTTAGCCGGAGATACGCAGTATTTT
TRBJ2-5	TRBV5-1	NA	TRBD1	CASSLGDRRKETQYF	TGCGCCAGCAGCTTGGGGGACAGGCGGAAAGAGACCCAGTACTTC
TRBJ2-7	TRBV18	NA	NA	CASSPPGGYEEYF	TGTGCCAGCTCACCACCGGGGGGCTACGAGGAGTACTTC
TRBJ1-3	TRBV5-1	few	NA	CASSLISGNTIYF	TGCGCCAGCAGCTTGATCTCTGGAAACACCATATATTTT
TRBJ2-7	TRBV12-3/TRBV12-4	NA	NA	CASARPISRAISYEQYF	TGTGCCAGCGCCCGCCCAATATCCAGGGCTATCTCCTACGAGCAGTACTTC
TRBJ2-2	TRBV4-1	NA	NA	CASSQVVARVTGELFF	TGCGCCAGCAGCCAAGTGGTGGCCCGAGTGACCGGGGAGCTGTTTTTT
TRBJ2-3	TRBV28	NA	TRBD2	CASSPPTSLFGRDTQYF	TGTGCCAGCAGTCCCCCGACTAGCCTGTTTGGACGCGATACGCAGTATTTT
TRBJ2-5	TRBV18	NA	NA	CASSPSEETQYF	TGTGCCAGCTCACCGTCCGAAGAGACCCAGTACTTC
TRBJ2-3	TRBV2	NA	TRBD2	CASSEIGTSRDTQYF	TGTGCCAGCAGTGAGATTGGGACTAGCCGAGATACGCAGTATTTT
TRBJ2-7	TRBV29-1	few	NA	CSVTPGALPYEQYF	TGCAGCGTGACCCCGGGGGCCCTCCCCTACGAGCAGTACTTC
TRBJ2-3	TRBV5-1	few	NA	CASSLARAMTDTQYF	TGCGCCAGCAGCTTGGCCCGGGCGATGACAGATACGCAGTATTTT
TRBJ2-7	TRBV10-3	few	NA	CAISDQDTFSYEQYF	TGTGCCATCAGTGACCAGGACACCTTCTCCTACGAGCAGTACTTC
TRBJ2-3	TRBV12-3/TRBV12-4	NA	TRBD2	CASRGLAAADTQYF	TGTGCCAGCAGGGGACTAGCCGCAGCAGATACGCAGTATTTT
TRBJ1-5	TRBV5-1	NA	NA	CASSLRGDPDQPQHF	TGCGCCAGCAGCTTGAGGGGGGACCCAGATCAGCCCCAGCATTTT
TRBJ2-2	TRBV2	few	NA	CASKKVTGELFF	TGTGCCAGCAAAAAAGTCACCGGGGAGCTGTTTTTT
TRBJ2-7	TRBV12-3/TRBV12-4	few	TRBD2	CASNKRGGRENEQYF	TGTGCCAGCAATAAAAGGGGCGGGAGGGAGAACGAGCAGTACTTC
TRBJ2-2	TRBV5-5	many	NA	CASSPYSSPNTGELFF	TGTGCCAGCAGCCCGTACTCCTCTCCAAACACCGGGGAGCTGTTTTTT
TRBJ2-3	TRBV12-3/TRBV12-4	few	NA	CASSSPNEGDTQYF	TGTGCCAGCAGCTCGCCAAACGAGGGAGATACGCAGTATTTT